These 30 T cell receptor beta chains were sequenced from one sample in a study of coeliac disease (dated by TCRdb to the early 2020s). Library preparation was by the immunoSEQ multiplex PCR assay. TCRdb took over this immuneACCESS table, retaining in-frame rearrangements with V and J assigned. Such tables are incomplete; in checked studies, under half of the missing clones stem from an unresolved V gene, and the remainder is unexplained. Within this sample are fewer than 3,500 clones, with 45% to 55% of them counted one time only. The ten most abundant clones make up 11% of the sample. The sample was intraepithelial lymphocytes from the gut. The cell subset or site label, read with the paper, signifies: intraepithelial cell (IEC) fraction of small intestinal biopsy. The receptors here all came from an older woman with celiac disease.

In this sample, this clone turned up a few times. The V call is TRBV19, the J call TRBJ1-2; D is uncertain. The V gene lost 5 bases and the J gene lost 6 bases, with 22 bases spanning the gap. The CDR3 contains 16 residues. In germline, CDR1 is LNHDA, CDR2 SQIVND (reference sequence). Written as DNA, the CDR3 is TGTGCCAGTAGTCTGTCTGGCGGAGTCACATATGATGGCTACACCTTC. The encoded protein is CASSLSGGVTYDGYTF.

The chain couples TRBV9 to TRBJ2-7, with D maybe TRBD1 (6 bases). Trimming took 3 bases from V and 0 from J, leaving 19 bases between them. CDR1 and CDR2 (germline): SGDLS, YYNGEE. CDR3 length: 17 residues. The CDR3 region is CASSANRDEGFSYEQYF. The CDR3 bases are TGTGCCAGCAGCGCAAACAGGGATGAGGGGTTCTCCTACGAGCAGTACTTC.

By proportion, this clone is medium-sized. The genes are TRBV5-8 and TRBJ2-3; 11 nucleotides agree with TRBD2. CDR1 and CDR2 from the germline V gene are SGHTS and YDEGEE. This CDR3 region has 15 residues. V lost 4 bases and J lost 1; bases outside the gene matches: 2. The CDR3 coding sequence is TGTGCCAGCAGCGTGGGACTAGCGGGCACAGATACGCAGTATTTT. Its protein is CASSVGLAGTDTQYF.

Within the sample, this clone is medium-sized. The chain employs TRBV9 and TRBJ1-2, with 7 bases fitting TRBD1. Germline V gene sequence: CDR1 SGDLS, CDR2 YYNGEE. V lost 0 bases, J lost 2 bases, and 10 bases stayed unmatched. CDR3 size: 17 residues. CDR3 nucleotides: TGTGCCAGCAGCGTAGTCGTAAGTGAGGGGGCAAACTATGGCTACACCTTC. Its translation is CASSVVVSEGANYGYTF.

This clone is large. The chain joins TRBV7-6 to TRBJ2-3; 9 bases line up with TRBD2. This CDR3 comprises 18 residues. After removal of 5 bases from V and 6 bases from J, the junction contained 18 bases not matched to a gene. CDR1 and CDR2 (germline): SGHVS, FNYEAQ. The CDR3 coding sequence is TGTGCCAGCAGCCAACGGGCAGCGGGGGGTTCAGAAGGCGATACGCAGTATTTT. It yields the protein CASSQRAAGGSEGDTQYF.

This clone rates as large (0.1 to 1%). The rearrangement links TRBV5-4 to TRBJ2-1, with D tentatively TRBD1 (6 bases). Germline-derived CDR1 and CDR2 are SGHNT and YYREEE (reference sequence). V lost 2 bases, J lost 7 bases, and 13 bases lay in between. The CDR3 has 14 residues. The CDR3 loop is CASSFRDTENEQFF. CDR3 sequence (DNA): TGTGCCAGCAGCTTCCGGGACACTGAGAATGAGCAGTTCTTC.

DNA for the CDR3: TGTGCCAGCAGCTTAGGTCGGGGGACGAACACCGGGGAGCTGTTTTTT. The encoded protein is CASSLGRGTNTGELFF. The V call is TRBV7-2, the J call TRBJ2-2, with a weak D call TRBD2 (6 bases). There are 16 residues in the CDR3. Germline lookup yields CDR1 SGHTA and CDR2 FQGNSA. Trimming left V 1 base short and J 0 bases short, with 9 bases between.

The rearrangement uses TRBV6-6 and TRBJ1-4; 9 bases agree with TRBD1. The V segment lost 5 bases and the J segment 7 bases; nucleotides outside the gene matches: 8. The CDR3 is made up of 15 amino acids. Germline V CDR1 and CDR2: MNHNY, SVGAGI (reference sequence). The chain's CDR3 is CASSTGGAFGEKLFF. The CDR3 DNA follows: TGTGCCAGCAGTACAGGGGGCGCTTTTGGTGAAAAACTGTTTTTT.

The chain recombines TRBV27 with TRBJ2-3; 7 bases line up with TRBD2. Germline V gene sequence: CDR1 MNHEY, CDR2 SMNVEV (reference sequence). The CDR3 is 14 residues long. V lost 5 bases and J lost 1; bases outside the gene matches: 3. DNA of the CDR3: TGTGCCAGCAGTCGTCGGGGGGGCACAGATACGCAGTATTTT. It encodes CASSRRGGTDTQYF.

This chain uses TRBV6-1 with TRBJ2-3; TRBD2 aligns across 8 bases. Germline CDR1 is MNHNS and CDR2 is SASEGT. The CDR3 runs to 17 residues. V gave up 1 base and J gave up 6 bases; unmatched junction bases: 12. CDR3 coding DNA: TGTGCCAGCAGTGAAGGCTGGCGGGGGGCTGTTATTGATACGCAGTATTTT. Translating gives CASSEGWRGAVIDTQYF.

V is TRBV11-2 and J is TRBJ2-6; D is uncertain. V dropped 7 bases and J dropped 0 bases, with 7 bases sitting between them. This CDR3 spans 14 amino acids. Germline lookup yields CDR1 SGHAT and CDR2 FQNNGV. The CDR3 DNA is TGTGCCAGCACCCCTAGCTCTGGGGCCAACGTCCTGACTTTC. This gives the protein CASTPSSGANVLTF.

This clone showed up just once. V gene TRBV27 combines with J gene TRBJ2-4; TRBD1 agrees at 7 bases. The ends lost 8 bases at V and 5 bases at J; junction bases unmatched: 3. The CDR3 contains 12 residues. In germline, CDR1 is MNHEY, CDR2 SMNVEV (reference sequence). This CDR3 reads CASRGQENIQYF. Written as DNA, the CDR3 is TGTGCCAGCCGAGGACAGGAAAACATTCAGTACTTC.

The genes are TRBV5-6 and TRBJ2-7; D gene uncertain. Germline V gene data show CDR1 as SGHDT and CDR2 as YYEEEE. V lost 0 bases, J lost 1 base, and 11 bases lay in between. CDR3 length equals 15 residues. Here the CDR3 reads CASSLDPGSSYEQYF. In nucleotides, the CDR3 is TGTGCCAGCAGCTTGGATCCAGGCAGTTCCTACGAGCAGTACTTC.

This clone has just a few counts. This chain joins TRBV6-5 and TRBJ2-7, with D perhaps TRBD1 (6 bases). CDR1 and CDR2 from the germline V gene are MNHEY and SVGAGI. The CDR3 length is 14 residues. The V and J ends lost 6 bases and 0 bases respectively, with 12 bases between them. The CDR3 region is CASSPKDSSYEQYF. CDR3 coding DNA: TGTGCCAGCAGCCCTAAGGACAGCTCCTACGAGCAGTACTTC.

This clone came up a few times. The chain employs TRBV4-1 and TRBJ1-5; D unclear. The CDR3 is 15 residues long. Germline V gene data show CDR1 as MGHRA and CDR2 as YSYEKL. V lost 0 bases and J lost 8, with 14 bases in between. CDR3 region: CASSQDQEGPEPQHF. Written as DNA, the CDR3 is TGCGCCAGCAGCCAAGATCAAGAGGGTCCGGAGCCCCAGCATTTT.

Judged by abundance, this clone is medium-sized. The chain recombines TRBV27 with TRBJ2-7, with TRBD1 as a possible D gene (6 bases). The V end lost 3 bases, the J end lost 3 bases, and 9 bases lay between the germline ends. The CDR3 totals 13 residues. CDR1 is MNHEY, CDR2 SMNVEV, per germline (reference sequence). DNA of the CDR3: TGTGCCAGCAGTTTTAGAGGGGGCTACGAGCAGTACTTC. This codes for CASSFRGGYEQYF.

The chain couples TRBV18 to TRBJ2-7, with TRBD1 as a possible D gene (6 bases). The germline V gene has CDR1 KGHSH and CDR2 LQKENI. The CDR3 has 15 amino acids. V was cut by 6 bases and J by 3 bases, with 18 bases left in between. DNA of the CDR3: TGTGCCAGCTCGCAAAGGTCCCTAGGGGGCTACGAGCAGTACTTC. Encoded protein: CASSQRSLGGYEQYF.

This chain joins TRBV5-4 and TRBJ2-7, with 10 bases aligning to TRBD2. This CDR3 has 15 amino acids. From germline, CDR1 is SGHNT and CDR2 YYREEE (reference sequence). V lost 4 bases and J lost 3; bases outside the gene matches: 7. The CDR3 bases are TGTGCCAGCAGCGAATCTAGCGGGAGAGACTACGAGCAGTACTTC. Its protein product is CASSESSGRDYEQYF.

This rearrangement joins TRBV28 to TRBJ1-2; 7 positions agree with TRBD1. The CDR3 length is 15 residues. The J segment lost 6 bases and the V segment lost 7 bases, leaving 14 bases of the junction unmatched. Germline CDR1 MDHEN, CDR2 SYDVKM. This CDR3 is CASTRTGLGLNGYTF. CDR3 in DNA: TGTGCCAGCACCAGGACAGGCTTGGGGCTAAATGGCTACACCTTC.

The J gene is TRBJ1-2, the V gene TRBV19, with TRBD1 as a possible D gene (6 bases). Germline values: CDR1 LNHDA, CDR2 SQIVND (reference sequence). V lost 6 bases, J lost 4 bases, and 21 bases lay in between. This CDR3 region has 16 residues. The CDR3 DNA reads as TGTGCCAGTAGAGGGCCTCTTACAGGGTCGGGCTATGGCTACACCTTC. As protein: CASRGPLTGSGYGYTF.

The chain recombines TRBV9 with TRBJ2-3, with 8 bases aligning to TRBD2. Trimming cost V 0 bases and J 4 bases; bases outside gene matches: 10. Germline V gene lookup returns CDR1 SGDLS and CDR2 YYNGEE. CDR3 length equals 17 residues. CDR3 in DNA: TGTGCCAGCAGCGTAGCTTACGGGGGGGCTGGCGCAGATACGCAGTATTTT. This codes for CASSVAYGGAGADTQYF.

The genes are TRBV2 and TRBJ1-2, with D perhaps TRBD1 (5 bases). CDR3 size: 12 residues. Trimming took off 3 bases at V and 4 bases at J, with 6 bases between the two ends. The germline gives CDR1 SNHLY, CDR2 FYNNEI. The CDR3 DNA reads as TGTGCCAGCAGTGACAGGGTCTATGGCTACACCTTC. Its translation is CASSDRVYGYTF.

The chain carries TRBV29-1 and TRBJ2-2; 10 bases map to TRBD2. This CDR3 comprises 18 residues. Trimming removed 1 base from V and 2 bases from J; junction bases left unmatched: 10. Germline lookup yields CDR1 SQVTM and CDR2 ANQGSEA. The CDR3 coding sequence is TGCAGCGTTGAAGTCTTAGCGGGGGGCATTAGTAACACCGGGGAGCTGTTTTTT. This encodes CSVEVLAGGISNTGELFF.

This rearrangement joins TRBV6-5 to TRBJ2-7; D gene uncertain. This CDR3 region has 12 residues. The ends were cut back, 0 bases at V and 5 bases at J, with 5 bases in the middle. In germline, CDR1 is MNHEY, CDR2 SVGAGI. The DNA of the CDR3 is TGTGCCAGCAGTTACTCCAGCGACGAGCAGTACTTC. This encodes CASSYSSDEQYF.

This clone was recorded only once. The chain has TRBV11-2 and TRBJ1-1; unclear D gene. With 1 base removed from V and 5 bases from J, the gap between germline ends came to 5 bases. CDR1 and CDR2 from the germline V gene are SGHAT and FQNNGV. This CDR3 spans 12 amino acids. This chain's CDR3 is CASSLVGTEAFF. In nucleotides, the CDR3 is TGTGCCAGCAGCTTAGTCGGGACTGAAGCTTTCTTT. Full variable domain (missing parts from reference TRBV11-2 and TRBJ1-1): EAGVAQSPRYKIIEKRQSVAFWCNPISGHATLYWYQQILGQGPKLLIQFQNNGVVDDSQLPKDRFSAERLKGVDSTLKIQPAKLEDSAVYLCASSLVGTEAFFGQGTRLTVV.

This clone was detected a few times. Germline and junction disagree at one end, which may indicate a read error. The chain recombines TRBV4-1 with TRBJ2-7; the D gene could be TRBD1 or TRBD2 (5 bases each). The CDR3 has 14 amino acids. Germline V gene lookup returns CDR1 MGHRA and CDR2 YSYEKL. CDR3 loop: CASSQGGLSYEQYF. In DNA, the CDR3 is TGTGCCAGCAGCCAGGGCGGACTCTCCTACGAGCAGTACTTC.

The V and J genes are TRBV7-9 and TRBJ1-5, with D perhaps TRBD1 (6 bases). Trimming removed 5 bases at V and 1 base at J, with 24 bases between. From germline, CDR1 is SEHNR and CDR2 FQNEAQ (reference sequence). The CDR3 is 19 amino acids. The CDR3 reads CASSRIPPLTGMSNQPQHF. CDR3 in DNA: TGTGCCAGCAGCCGAATTCCACCTCTAACAGGGATGAGCAATCAGCCCCAGCATTTT.

This clone was seen once. The chain has TRBV7-9 and TRBJ1-1, with unresolved D. There are 13 residues in the CDR3. Trimming stripped 7 bases from V and 0 bases from J, with 9 bases between. Germline V CDR1 and CDR2: SEHNR, FQNEAQ (reference sequence). In DNA, the CDR3 is TGTGCCAGCACCGGGATAATGAACACTGAAGCTTTCTTT. Protein: CASTGIMNTEAFF.

This clone was observed a handful of times. This sequence joins TRBV19 and TRBJ1-1; 7 nucleotides agree with TRBD1. After removal of 3 bases from V and 1 base from J, the junction contained 8 bases not matched to a gene. Germline V lookup: CDR1 LNHDA, CDR2 SQIVND (reference sequence). This CDR3 comprises 16 residues. The CDR3 DNA is TGTGCCAGTAGTATGCAGGGGGTTCTAGGGAACACTGAAGCTTTCTTT. This gives the protein CASSMQGVLGNTEAFF.

The genes are TRBV6-5 and TRBJ2-5, with D perhaps TRBD1 (6 bases). V lost 6 bases to trimming and J lost 5 bases, with 7 bases between them. CDR3 length: 11 amino acids. Germline values: CDR1 MNHEY, CDR2 SVGAGI. Here the CDR3 DNA reads TGTGCCAGCAGACAGGGCGAGACCCAGTACTTC. Amino acids: CASRQGETQYF.